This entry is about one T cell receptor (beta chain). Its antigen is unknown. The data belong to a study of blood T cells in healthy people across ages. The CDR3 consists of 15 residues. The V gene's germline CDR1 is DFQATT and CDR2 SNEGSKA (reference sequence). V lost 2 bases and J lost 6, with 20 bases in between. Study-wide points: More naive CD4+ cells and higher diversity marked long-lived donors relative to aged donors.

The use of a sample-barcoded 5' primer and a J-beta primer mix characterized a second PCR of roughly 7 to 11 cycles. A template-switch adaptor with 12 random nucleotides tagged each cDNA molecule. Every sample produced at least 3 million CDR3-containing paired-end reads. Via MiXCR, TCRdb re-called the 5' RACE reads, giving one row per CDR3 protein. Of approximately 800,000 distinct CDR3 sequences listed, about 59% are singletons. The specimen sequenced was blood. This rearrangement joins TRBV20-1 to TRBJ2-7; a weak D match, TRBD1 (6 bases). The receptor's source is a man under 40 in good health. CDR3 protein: CSARSFTGSSGEQYF. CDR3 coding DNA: TGCAGTGCTAGAAGTTTTACAGGGAGTTCAGGCGAGCAGTACTTC.